The sequence of this TCR beta chain was determined in a study of control samples from healthy donors and cancer patients. CDR1 and CDR2 from the germline V gene are MNHNS and SASEGT. CDR3 length equals 15 residues. The junction had 6 bases not matched to a gene; V was cut back by 3 bases and J by 3 bases. TCRdb's table, derived via immunoSEQ multiplex PCR, lists solely in-frame clones and lacks some. The sample comprises approximately 74,000 clones, approximately 94% of which are singletons, and 2.8% rests with the top ten. Sequences were obtained from blood. The chain links TRBV6-1 to TRBJ1-2, with 8 positions matching TRBD1. This receptor was taken from a woman in her 30s in good health. CDR3 coding DNA: TGTGCCAGCAGTGAGGACGGACAGGGAGACTATGGCTACACCTTC. Translated, it gives CASSEDGQGDYGYTF.